The 32 T cell receptor beta chains reported below all come from one sample, sequenced in a study of shared clonotypes between healthy human individuals. Profiled with immunoSEQ multiplex PCR; TCRdb holds only in-frame clones, not every one. Among around 1,100,000 clones listed, 60% to 80% were seen once. The sequenced sample was memory CD4+ T cells from PBMCs. Subset denoted: CD45RA-negative fraction. These receptors all stem from a man in his late teens or twenties in good health. Some clones in this sample may be carry-over from other donors' samples.

DNA of the CDR3: TGTGCCAGCAGCCCTGGCCCTGCCGCGAACACCGGGGAGCTGTTTTTT. It encodes CASSPGPAANTGELFF. V is TRBV11-3 and J is TRBJ2-2; no definite D call. CDR3 size: 16 residues. CDR1 and CDR2 (germline): SGHNT, YENEEA. The V gene lost 5 bases and the J gene lost 0 bases, with 13 bases spanning the gap.

The V gene is TRBV6-5, the J gene TRBJ2-2; TRBD2 agrees at 9 bases. With V trimmed by 5 bases and J by 3 bases, 4 bases remained unmatched. This CDR3 is 15 amino acids long. Germline values: CDR1 MNHEY, CDR2 SVGAGI. The CDR3 sequence: CASSQGLAYTGELFF. In DNA, the CDR3 is TGTGCCAGCAGTCAGGGACTAGCTTACACCGGGGAGCTGTTTTTT.

This sequence joins TRBV28 and TRBJ1-2; D possibly corresponds to TRBD1 (5 bases). Germline CDR1 MDHEN, CDR2 SYDVKM. This CDR3 is built from 14 residues. Trimming removed 4 bases at V and 6 bases at J, with 15 bases between. The chain's CDR3 is CASSSWTLSHGYTF. As DNA, the CDR3 is TGTGCCAGCAGTTCCTGGACATTATCCCATGGCTACACCTTC.

This clone was found a few times. J is TRBJ1-1 and V is TRBV5-1, with D unresolved. Germline CDR1 is SGHRS and CDR2 is YFSETQ. This CDR3 is 16 amino acids long. Between the trimmed V and J ends, which lost 5 bases and 3 bases, there was a span of 20 bases. DNA of the CDR3: TGCGCCAGCAGATCGTGGGAGGGTGAGTTGTACACTGAAGCTTTCTTT. Its translation: CASRSWEGELYTEAFF. Full variable domain (missing parts from reference TRBV5-1 and TRBJ1-1): KAGVTQTPRYLIKTRGQQVTLSCSPISGHRSVSWYQQTPGQGLQFLFEYFSETQRNKGNFPGRFSGRQFSNSRSEMNVSTLELGDSALYLCASRSWEGELYTEAFFGQGTRLTVV.

A word on this clone: This CDR3 is also generated by other DNA sequences in the sample. The J gene is TRBJ2-3, the V gene TRBV20-1; D gene uncertain. The CDR3 runs to 11 residues. The V end was cut by 5 bases, the J end by 4 bases, with 7 bases between. Germline V lookup: CDR1 DFQATT, CDR2 SNEGSKA (reference sequence). The CDR3 here is CSAYRSDTQYF. CDR3 in DNA: TGCAGTGCTTACCGATCAGATACGCAGTATTTT.

The chain couples TRBV7-3 to TRBJ2-3; D might be TRBD2 (6 bases). The CDR3 contains 15 residues. V dropped 4 bases and J dropped 2 bases, with 13 bases sitting between them. CDR1 and CDR2 from the germline V gene are SGHTA and FQGTGA. The chain's CDR3 is CASSSSGTLTDTQYF. The CDR3 DNA is TGTGCCAGCAGCTCATCCGGGACTCTCACAGATACGCAGTATTTT.

The chain joins TRBV5-1 to TRBJ2-2; 7 bases are shared with TRBD2. V lost 0 bases and J lost 6; bases outside the gene matches: 5. The CDR3 totals 15 residues. The germline V gene has CDR1 SGHRS and CDR2 YFSETQ. DNA of the CDR3: TGCGCCAGCAGCTTGGTGGCGGGAGCAGCCGGGGAGCTGTTTTTT. It translates to CASSLVAGAAGELFF.

This clone has only one observation. The CDR3 spells CASSLGGGRAGELFF. The DNA of the CDR3 is TGTGCCAGCAGCTTAGGCGGGGGAAGGGCCGGGGAGCTGTTTTTT. This rearrangement joins TRBV7-8 to TRBJ2-2; the match to TRBD2 covers 7 bases. The CDR3 loop spans 15 amino acids. Germline CDR1 is SGHVS and CDR2 is FQNEAQ. The J segment lost 6 bases and the V segment lost 1 base, leaving 5 bases of the junction unmatched.

The chain has TRBV7-2 and TRBJ1-1, with D perhaps TRBD1 (5 bases). Germline lookup yields CDR1 SGHTA and CDR2 FQGNSA. V was pared by 4 bases and J by 11 bases, with 17 bases between. The CDR3 extends over 13 amino acids. As DNA, the CDR3 is TGTGCCAGCAGCTCTAGCAGGAGGGGCGCTGCTTTCTTT. This translates into CASSSSRRGAAFF.

Comment on this clone: This CDR3 is also generated by other DNA sequences in the sample. CDR3 DNA sequence: TGTGCCAGCAGTTACGGCCAGGGGGCCTACGAGCAGTACTTC. The encoded protein is CASSYGQGAYEQYF. The rearrangement uses TRBV6-5 and TRBJ2-7, with 7 nucleotides matching TRBD1. The CDR3 spans 14 residues. Per germline, CDR1 MNHEY and CDR2 SVGAGI. V was pared by 2 bases and J by 2 bases, with 3 bases of the junction left unmatched.

This clone was observed a few times. The sample contains more than one DNA sequence encoding this CDR3. This chain uses TRBV30 with TRBJ1-1; D is ambiguous. Trimming left V 2 bases short and J 3 bases short, with 4 bases between. Germline CDR1 is GTSNPN and CDR2 is SVGIG (reference sequence). The CDR3 loop spans 11 amino acids. The CDR3 nucleotides read TGTGCCTGGAGTATGGACACTGAAGCTTTCTTT. This translates into CAWSMDTEAFF.

V is TRBV5-4 and J is TRBJ1-2; tentative D call: TRBD1 (5 bases). This CDR3 spans 14 amino acids. V was clipped by 3 bases and J by 7 bases, with 16 bases between them. Germline V gives CDR1 SGHNT, CDR2 YYREEE (reference sequence). CDR3 bases: TGTGCCAGCAGCTGGGCGTTATTGGGGCTTGGCTACACCTTC. This translates into CASSWALLGLGYTF.

This chain links TRBV6-4 with TRBJ2-2; D is uncertain. The germline gives CDR1 MRHNA, CDR2 SNTAGT. Trimming removed 1 base from V and 4 bases from J, with 4 bases in between. The CDR3 spans 13 residues. The CDR3 reads CASSDYGTGELFF. CDR3 coding DNA: TGTGCCAGCAGTGACTACGGCACCGGGGAGCTGTTTTTT.

In regard to this clone: Sequence at one end of the junction differs from germline and may be a read error. The chain recombines TRBV28 with TRBJ2-5, with D perhaps matching TRBD1 (5 bases). The CDR3 has 14 amino acids. Germline CDR1 and CDR2: MDHEN and SYDVKM. CDR3 amino acids: CASSLLGPQEAQYF. In nucleotides, the CDR3 is TGTGCCAGCAGTTTATTGGGGCCCCAAGAGGCCCAGTACTTC.

V is TRBV7-3 and J is TRBJ2-3; 11 bases line up with TRBD2. CDR3 length: 16 residues. With 1 base clipped from V and 2 bases from J, the junction kept 2 bases outside the gene matches. Germline values: CDR1 SGHTA, CDR2 FQGTGA. In DNA form, the CDR3 reads TGTGCCAGCAGCTTAAATAGCGGGAGGGTCACAGATACGCAGTATTTT. Residues: CASSLNSGRVTDTQYF. Based on the CDR3 plus reference TRBV7-3 and TRBJ2-3, the full variable domain is GAGVSQTPSNKVTEKGKYVELRCDPISGHTALYWYRQSLGQGPEFLIYFQGTGAADDSGLPNDRFFAVRPEGSVSTLKIQRTERGDSAVYLCASSLNSGRVTDTQYFGPGTRLTVL.

In nucleotides, the CDR3 is TGCAGCGTCCGACGGGGGAGCGGGAGCAATGAGCAGTTCTTC. This encodes CSVRRGSGSNEQFF. The chain recombines TRBV29-1 with TRBJ2-1; TRBD2 matches at 8 bases. V shed 6 bases and J 6 bases; nucleotides not matched to a gene: 10. Per the germline V gene, CDR1 is SQVTM and CDR2 is ANQGSEA. This CDR3 is 14 amino acids long.

This clone occurred a few times. The V and J genes are TRBV19 and TRBJ2-7; 9 bases align to TRBD2. The CDR3 runs to 17 residues. V lost 2 bases, J lost 0 bases, and 8 bases stayed unmatched. Per the germline V gene, CDR1 is LNHDA and CDR2 is SQIVND (reference sequence). CDR3 sequence reads: CASSITVAGATSYEQYF. CDR3 coding DNA: TGTGCCAGTAGTATAACCGTAGCGGGAGCGACCTCCTACGAGCAGTACTTC.

The chain links TRBV7-8 to TRBJ1-2, with a possible D match to TRBD1 (5 bases). Germline V lookup: CDR1 SGHVS, CDR2 FQNEAQ. Trimming took 2 bases from V and 12 from J, leaving 16 bases between them. The CDR3 is made up of 13 amino acids. CDR3 residues: CASSLHTWDSHTF. Here the CDR3 DNA reads TGTGCCAGCAGCTTACACACATGGGACTCCCACACCTTC.

The CDR3 spells CASSLRGPPYEQYF. The CDR3 region has the DNA TGTGCCAGCAGCTTGAGGGGGCCCCCCTACGAGCAGTACTTC. This chain links TRBV7-2 with TRBJ2-7; 7 bases match TRBD1. The junction had 4 bases not matched to a gene; V was cut back by 3 bases and J by 2 bases. Germline V gene data show CDR1 as SGHTA and CDR2 as FQGNSA. This CDR3 has 14 residues.

The sample holds many counts of this clone. The chain recombines TRBV7-3 with TRBJ2-7; D is unresolved. The CDR3 totals 15 residues. V was clipped by 2 bases and J by 2 bases, with 13 bases between them. Germline lookup yields CDR1 SGHTA and CDR2 FQGTGA. The CDR3 nucleotides read TGTGCCAGCAGCTTAGAGGCTAGACGACCCTACGAGCAGTACTTC. Translating it yields CASSLEARRPYEQYF.

The rearrangement uses TRBV5-1 and TRBJ2-3; 9 bases are a match to TRBD1. The V and J ends lost 4 bases and 3 bases, in that order; junction bases with no gene match: 6. CDR1 and CDR2 from the germline V gene are SGHRS and YFSETQ. The CDR3 has 15 amino acids. The CDR3 here is CASSPGGTGTDTQYF. DNA for the CDR3: TGCGCCAGCAGCCCCGGAGGGACAGGGACAGATACGCAGTATTTT.

The J gene is TRBJ1-1, the V gene TRBV29-1; a weak D match, TRBD1 (5 bases). V lost 7 bases to trimming and J lost 2 bases, with 14 bases between them. Germline V lookup: CDR1 SQVTM, CDR2 ANQGSEA. CDR3 length: 13 residues. The DNA for the CDR3 is TGCAGCGCGGGACTCGGGACTAACACTGAAGCTTTCTTT. Translated, it gives CSAGLGTNTEAFF.

A word on this clone: The junction and the germline gene differ at one end; a read error may be behind it. The chain is built from TRBV11-2 and TRBJ1-3; D remains ambiguous. CDR1 and CDR2 from the germline V gene are SGHAT and FQNNGV. The CDR3 sequence is 11 residues long. CDR3 amino acids: CASSLEGVSDF. The CDR3 DNA reads as TGTGCCAGCAGCTTAGAGGGCGTCTCGGACTTT.

For the CDR3, the DNA is TGTGCCAGCAGCCAAGATAGCCAGCGGGAAAACTACGAGCAGTACTTC. It is translated as CASSQDSQRENYEQYF. The genes are TRBV4-2 and TRBJ2-7; 7 bases agree with TRBD2. The CDR3 spans 16 residues. V trimming: 0 bases; J trimming: 3 bases; junction bases outside the gene matches: 8. In germline, CDR1 is LGHNA, CDR2 YNFKEQ.

The chain joins TRBV5-1 to TRBJ2-1; 10 nucleotides align to TRBD2. From germline, CDR1 is SGHRS and CDR2 YFSETQ. The CDR3 runs to 15 residues. The ends lost 2 bases at V and 7 bases at J; junction bases unmatched: 6. CDR3 in DNA: TGCGCCAGCAGCTTTCTAGCGGGAGTAATGAATGAGCAGTTCTTC. Amino acid sequence: CASSFLAGVMNEQFF.

CDR3: CSARTTYEQYF. The CDR3 DNA follows: TGCAGCGCCCGGACAACCTACGAGCAGTACTTC. The rearrangement uses TRBV29-1 and TRBJ2-7, with D possibly matching TRBD1 (5 bases). Looked up from germline, CDR1 is SQVTM and CDR2 is ANQGSEA. V dropped 7 bases and J dropped 2 bases, with 9 bases sitting between them. CDR3 length: 11 residues.

The chain employs TRBV4-1 and TRBJ2-1; 9 nucleotides agree with TRBD2. The CDR3 runs 17 residues. V shed 3 bases, J shed 1 base, and the junction held 7 bases outside the gene matches. Germline-derived CDR1 and CDR2 are MGHRA and YSYEKL. The CDR3 spells CASSHVFLAGSYNEQFF. CDR3 nucleotide sequence: TGCGCCAGCAGCCACGTGTTCCTAGCGGGGTCCTACAATGAGCAGTTCTTC.

About this clone: With only one base between it and a far larger clone, this is likely a read error. This sample includes further DNA sequences coding for the same CDR3. The chain couples TRBV7-7 to TRBJ1-1; no reliable D call. This CDR3 is built from 13 residues. Germline CDR1 and CDR2: SSHAT and FNYEAQ (reference sequence). V was cut by 10 bases and J by 2 bases, with 14 bases left in between. The CDR3 DNA follows: TGTGCCACTGGGTCTCAGGTAAACACTGAAGCTTTCTTT. It encodes CATGSQVNTEAFF.

CDR3 DNA sequence: TGTGCCAGCAGCTTAGAGTGGGGCGAGCAGTACTTC. Amino acid sequence: CASSLEWGEQYF. The chain employs TRBV7-9 and TRBJ2-7; no reliable D call. The CDR3 covers 12 residues. V gave up 1 base and J gave up 6 bases, with 7 bases separating them. Per the germline V gene, CDR1 is SEHNR and CDR2 is FQNEAQ (reference sequence).

The chain links TRBV19 to TRBJ2-3; 9 nucleotides align to TRBD2. In germline, CDR1 is LNHDA, CDR2 SQIVND (reference sequence). The ends lost 10 bases at V and 13 bases at J; junction bases unmatched: 9. CDR3 length equals 11 residues. CDR3 protein: CATIAGVNEYF. The CDR3, as DNA: TGTGCCACCATAGCGGGAGTAAATGAGTATTTT.

This clone has a single count. The CDR3 nucleotides read TGTGCCAGCAGTTATCAGGTTCTCGATGGCTACACCTTC. Its translation: CASSYQVLDGYTF. The chain couples TRBV7-8 to TRBJ1-2; D gene unclear. From germline, CDR1 is SGHVS and CDR2 FQNEAQ. V lost 6 bases and J 6 bases, leaving 14 bases between the germline ends. This CDR3 has 13 residues. The full variable domain, with the rest looked up from reference TRBV7-8 and TRBJ1-2, is GAGVSQSPRYKVAKRGQDVALRCDPISGHVSLFWYQQALGQGPEFLTYFQNEAQLDKSGLPSDRFFAERPEGSVSTLKIQRTQQEDSAVYLCASSYQVLDGYTFGSGTRLTVV.

Of note for this clone: Other DNA sequences in this specimen translate into the identical CDR3. J is TRBJ2-7 and V is TRBV7-2; 12 bases agree with TRBD1. V lost 0 bases, J lost 3 bases, and 3 bases stayed unmatched. Germline V gene data show CDR1 as SGHTA and CDR2 as FQGNSA. The CDR3 extends over 16 amino acids. The CDR3 region is CASSLAGTGGFYEQYF. The CDR3 coding sequence is TGTGCCAGCAGCTTAGCGGGGACAGGGGGCTTCTACGAGCAGTACTTC. The entire variable domain, with the rest obtained from reference TRBV7-2 and TRBJ2-7, is as follows: GAGVSQSPSNKVTEKGKDVELRCDPISGHTALYWYRQSLGQGLEFLIYFQGNSAPDKSGLPSDRFSAERTGGSVSTLTIQRTQQEDSAVYLCASSLAGTGGFYEQYFGPGTRLTVT.